The 7 T cell receptor beta chains in this list originate from one sample, sequenced in a study of blood T cell repertoires in COVID-19. Sequenced by immunoSEQ multiplex PCR; TCRdb stores in-frame clones only, minus some. The sample shows about 290,000 clones, around 92% of them seen only once. The sample taken for sequencing was peripheral blood. These receptors all come from a woman in her twenties or thirties with COVID-19, enrolled during active disease.

This chain uses TRBV4-1 with TRBJ2-2; TRBD2 agrees at 12 bases. V was pared by 0 bases and J by 6 bases, with 8 bases of the junction left unmatched. The CDR3 loop spans 18 amino acids. Germline V CDR1 and CDR2: MGHRA, YSYEKL. As DNA, the CDR3 is TGCGCCAGCAGCCAAGAGTCTAGCGGGGGGGTTTATGCCGGGGAGCTGTTTTTT. Residues: CASSQESSGGVYAGELFF.

The chain joins TRBV11-2 to TRBJ2-7, with TRBD2 matching 8 bases. Germline CDR1 reads SGHAT; CDR2 reads FQNNGV. The CDR3 has 14 amino acids. After removal of 5 bases from V and 6 bases from J, the junction contained 9 bases not matched to a gene. CDR3 sequence (DNA): TGTGCCAGCAGCCCGCGTCGACTAGCGCGCGAGCAGTACTTC. Residues: CASSPRRLAREQYF.

The rearrangement joins TRBV5-1 to TRBJ1-2, with 8 bases fitting TRBD1. Germline CDR1 reads SGHRS; CDR2 reads YFSETQ. This CDR3 spans 14 amino acids. J gave up 8 bases and V 3 bases, and 9 bases lay outside the gene matches. CDR3 in amino acids: CASSSGQGYGGYTF. The CDR3 DNA is TGCGCCAGCAGCTCTGGACAGGGTTACGGCGGCTACACCTTC.

The chain combines TRBV30 with TRBJ1-2; D call uncertain. Deletions cut 0 bases from V and 2 bases from J, with 10 bases between. The CDR3 consists of 14 residues. Germline lookup yields CDR1 GTSNPN and CDR2 SVGIG (reference sequence). CDR3 residues: CAWSVGSPNYGYTF. CDR3 DNA sequence: TGTGCCTGGAGTGTGGGCTCCCCGAACTATGGCTACACCTTC.

The chain couples TRBV11-3 to TRBJ2-2; no clear D gene. Germline CDR1 reads SGHNT; CDR2 reads YENEEA. CDR3 length: 13 amino acids. V shed 5 bases and J shed 5 bases, with 9 bases lying between them. The CDR3 DNA follows: TGTGCCAGCAGCCGAGACTTGACCGGGGAGCTGTTTTTT. Translation gives CASSRDLTGELFF.

In its sample, this clone was seen once. The V call is TRBV5-4, the J call TRBJ1-2; possibly TRBD1 for D (5 bases). The CDR3 is 17 amino acids. Germline V lookup: CDR1 SGHNT, CDR2 YYREEE (reference sequence). Trimming left V 1 base short and J 4 bases short, with 20 bases between. CDR3 sequence (DNA): TGTGCCAGCAGCTTGCGTCCCCGGTCTGATCAGGGCTATGGCTACACCTTC. Its translation is CASSLRPRSDQGYGYTF.

This clone was observed a single time. The rearrangement joins TRBV19 to TRBJ1-5; maybe TRBD1 (6 bases). The CDR3 extends over 15 amino acids. Trimming stripped 1 base from V and 7 bases from J, with 14 bases between. CDR1 and CDR2 from the germline V gene are LNHDA and SQIVND (reference sequence). CDR3 loop: CASSIASGGGQPQHF. The DNA for the CDR3 is TGTGCCAGTAGTATAGCATCTGGGGGCGGACAGCCCCAGCATTTT.